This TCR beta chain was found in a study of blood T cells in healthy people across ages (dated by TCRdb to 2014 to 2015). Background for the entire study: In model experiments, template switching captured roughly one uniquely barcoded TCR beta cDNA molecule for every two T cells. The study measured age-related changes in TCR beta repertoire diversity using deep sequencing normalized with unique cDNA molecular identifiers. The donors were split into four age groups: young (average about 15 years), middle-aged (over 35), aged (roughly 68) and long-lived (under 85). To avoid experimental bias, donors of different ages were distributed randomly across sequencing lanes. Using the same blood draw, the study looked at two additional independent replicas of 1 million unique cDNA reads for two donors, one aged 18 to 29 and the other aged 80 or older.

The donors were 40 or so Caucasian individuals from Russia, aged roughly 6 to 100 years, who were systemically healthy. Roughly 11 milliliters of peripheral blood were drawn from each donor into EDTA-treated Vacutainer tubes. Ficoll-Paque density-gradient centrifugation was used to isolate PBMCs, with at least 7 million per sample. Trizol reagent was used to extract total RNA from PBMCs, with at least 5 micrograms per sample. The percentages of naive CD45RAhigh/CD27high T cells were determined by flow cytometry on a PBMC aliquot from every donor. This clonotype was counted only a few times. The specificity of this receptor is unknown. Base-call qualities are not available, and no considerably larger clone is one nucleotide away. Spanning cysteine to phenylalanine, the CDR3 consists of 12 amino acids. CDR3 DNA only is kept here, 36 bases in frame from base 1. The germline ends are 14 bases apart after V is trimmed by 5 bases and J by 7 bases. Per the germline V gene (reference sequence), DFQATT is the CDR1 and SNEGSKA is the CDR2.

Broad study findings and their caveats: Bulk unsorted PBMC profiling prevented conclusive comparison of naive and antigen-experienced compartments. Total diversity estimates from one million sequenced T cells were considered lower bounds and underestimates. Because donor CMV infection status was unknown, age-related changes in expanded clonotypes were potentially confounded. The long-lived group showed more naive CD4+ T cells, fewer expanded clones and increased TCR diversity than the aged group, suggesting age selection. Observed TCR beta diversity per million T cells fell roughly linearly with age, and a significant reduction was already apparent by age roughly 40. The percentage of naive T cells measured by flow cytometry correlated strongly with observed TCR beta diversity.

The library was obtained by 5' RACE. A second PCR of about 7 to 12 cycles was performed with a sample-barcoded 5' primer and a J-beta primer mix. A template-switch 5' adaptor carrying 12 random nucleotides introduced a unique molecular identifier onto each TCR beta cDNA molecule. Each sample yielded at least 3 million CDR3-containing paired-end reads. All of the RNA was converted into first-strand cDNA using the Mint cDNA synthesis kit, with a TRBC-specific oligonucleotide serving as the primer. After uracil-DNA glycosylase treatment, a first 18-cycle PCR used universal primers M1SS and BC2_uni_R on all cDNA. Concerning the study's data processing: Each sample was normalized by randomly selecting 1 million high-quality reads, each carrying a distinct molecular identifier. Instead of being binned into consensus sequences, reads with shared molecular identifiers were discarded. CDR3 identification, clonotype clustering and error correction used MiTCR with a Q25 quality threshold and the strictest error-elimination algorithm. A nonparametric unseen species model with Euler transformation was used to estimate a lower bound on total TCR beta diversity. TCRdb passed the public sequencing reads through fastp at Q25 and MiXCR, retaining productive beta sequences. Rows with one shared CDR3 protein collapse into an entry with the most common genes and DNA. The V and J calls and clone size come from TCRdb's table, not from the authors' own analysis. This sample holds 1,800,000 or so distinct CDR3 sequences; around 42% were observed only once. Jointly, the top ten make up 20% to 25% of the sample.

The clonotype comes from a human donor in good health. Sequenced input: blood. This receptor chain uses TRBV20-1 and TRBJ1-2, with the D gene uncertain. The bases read TGCAGTGCTCCCGGCGCGCAGAGTGGCTACACCTTC. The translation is CSAPGAQSGYTF.